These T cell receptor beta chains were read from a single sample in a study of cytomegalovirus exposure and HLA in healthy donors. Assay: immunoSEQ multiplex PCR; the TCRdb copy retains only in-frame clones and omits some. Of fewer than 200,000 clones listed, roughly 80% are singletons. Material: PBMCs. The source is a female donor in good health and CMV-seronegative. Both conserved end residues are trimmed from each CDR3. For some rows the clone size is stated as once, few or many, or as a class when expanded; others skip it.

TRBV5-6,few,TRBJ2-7,ASSSPQGKPYICSYEQY
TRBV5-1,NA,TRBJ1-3,ASGGDGRDTIY
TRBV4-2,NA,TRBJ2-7,ASSPSSGSLSYEQY
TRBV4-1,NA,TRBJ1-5,ASSQGGYLNQPQH
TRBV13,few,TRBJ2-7,ASSIPGGSYEQY
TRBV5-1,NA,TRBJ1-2,ASSLGDRGNYGYT
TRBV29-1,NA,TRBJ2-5,SVEGRAQETQY
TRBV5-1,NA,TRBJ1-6,ASSLEGVGSPLH
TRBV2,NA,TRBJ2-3,ASRLGTSGDTDTQY
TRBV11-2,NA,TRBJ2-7,ASSSLPSRSGVIYEQY
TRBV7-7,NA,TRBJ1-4,ASSPGGTNEKLF
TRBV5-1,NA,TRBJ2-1,ASSLSDSSYNEQF
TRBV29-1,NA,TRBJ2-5,SVGQSRSETQY
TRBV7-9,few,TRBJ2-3,ASSFAGNTDTQY
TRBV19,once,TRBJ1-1,ASSIIASGNTEAF
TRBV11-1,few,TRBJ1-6,ASSLRRGQGNSPLH
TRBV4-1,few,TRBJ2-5,ASSPPIPGLNTQETQY
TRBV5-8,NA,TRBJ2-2,ASSFRGRNTGELF
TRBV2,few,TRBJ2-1,ASRDQVDI
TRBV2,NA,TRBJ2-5,ASSEGLAGGGQETQY
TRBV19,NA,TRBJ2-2,ASSIGTVIPGELF
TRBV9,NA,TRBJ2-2,ASSVGGGLGELF
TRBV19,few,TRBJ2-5,ASSIPSGRGETQY
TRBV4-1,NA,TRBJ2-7,ASSQGPGSSYEQY
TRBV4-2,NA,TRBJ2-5,ASSQDRGSGHEETQY
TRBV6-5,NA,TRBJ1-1,ASTRRGRNTEAF
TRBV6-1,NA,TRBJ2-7,ASRRTGGIYEQY
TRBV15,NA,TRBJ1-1,ATSREKGAVEAF
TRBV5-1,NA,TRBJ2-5,ASSLGTSQETQY
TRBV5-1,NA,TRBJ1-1,ASSLDLIPTPAF
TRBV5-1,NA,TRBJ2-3,ASSLIADTQY
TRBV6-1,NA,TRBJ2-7,ASTELDSREQY
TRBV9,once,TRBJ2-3,ASSPGGTVSNTQY
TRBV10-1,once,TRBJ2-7,ASSESIGGEQY
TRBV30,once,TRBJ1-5,AWATDRGNQPQH
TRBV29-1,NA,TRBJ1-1,SVSDRATEAF
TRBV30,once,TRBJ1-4,AWSRNPLRTNEKLF
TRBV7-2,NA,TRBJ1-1,ASSLRGHAVGTEAF
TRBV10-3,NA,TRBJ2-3,AISGSSGAQDTQY
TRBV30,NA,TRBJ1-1,AWRGDTSPNTEAF
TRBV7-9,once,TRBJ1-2,ASSLGTGDLYGYT
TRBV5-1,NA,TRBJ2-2,ASSVKQGTNTGELF
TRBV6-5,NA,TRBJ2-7,ASSYGSNEQY
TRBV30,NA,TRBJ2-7,ARVRGIAYEQY
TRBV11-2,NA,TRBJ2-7,ASSLPQGWYEQY
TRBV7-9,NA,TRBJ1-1,ASSSQGASTEAF
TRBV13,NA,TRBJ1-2,ASSQGTGRALVYT
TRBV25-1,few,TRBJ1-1,ASSGRTGGVLGTEAF
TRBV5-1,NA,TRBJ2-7,ASRIGTGYYEQY
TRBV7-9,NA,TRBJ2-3,ASSLLAAQDTQY
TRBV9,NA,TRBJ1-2,ASSVTGEAYGYT
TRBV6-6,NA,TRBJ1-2,ASRRGQGIYGYT
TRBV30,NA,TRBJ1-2,AWSPGWDSYYGYT
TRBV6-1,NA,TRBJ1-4,ASTESYAVF
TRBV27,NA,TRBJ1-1,ASSSKQQGLTEAF